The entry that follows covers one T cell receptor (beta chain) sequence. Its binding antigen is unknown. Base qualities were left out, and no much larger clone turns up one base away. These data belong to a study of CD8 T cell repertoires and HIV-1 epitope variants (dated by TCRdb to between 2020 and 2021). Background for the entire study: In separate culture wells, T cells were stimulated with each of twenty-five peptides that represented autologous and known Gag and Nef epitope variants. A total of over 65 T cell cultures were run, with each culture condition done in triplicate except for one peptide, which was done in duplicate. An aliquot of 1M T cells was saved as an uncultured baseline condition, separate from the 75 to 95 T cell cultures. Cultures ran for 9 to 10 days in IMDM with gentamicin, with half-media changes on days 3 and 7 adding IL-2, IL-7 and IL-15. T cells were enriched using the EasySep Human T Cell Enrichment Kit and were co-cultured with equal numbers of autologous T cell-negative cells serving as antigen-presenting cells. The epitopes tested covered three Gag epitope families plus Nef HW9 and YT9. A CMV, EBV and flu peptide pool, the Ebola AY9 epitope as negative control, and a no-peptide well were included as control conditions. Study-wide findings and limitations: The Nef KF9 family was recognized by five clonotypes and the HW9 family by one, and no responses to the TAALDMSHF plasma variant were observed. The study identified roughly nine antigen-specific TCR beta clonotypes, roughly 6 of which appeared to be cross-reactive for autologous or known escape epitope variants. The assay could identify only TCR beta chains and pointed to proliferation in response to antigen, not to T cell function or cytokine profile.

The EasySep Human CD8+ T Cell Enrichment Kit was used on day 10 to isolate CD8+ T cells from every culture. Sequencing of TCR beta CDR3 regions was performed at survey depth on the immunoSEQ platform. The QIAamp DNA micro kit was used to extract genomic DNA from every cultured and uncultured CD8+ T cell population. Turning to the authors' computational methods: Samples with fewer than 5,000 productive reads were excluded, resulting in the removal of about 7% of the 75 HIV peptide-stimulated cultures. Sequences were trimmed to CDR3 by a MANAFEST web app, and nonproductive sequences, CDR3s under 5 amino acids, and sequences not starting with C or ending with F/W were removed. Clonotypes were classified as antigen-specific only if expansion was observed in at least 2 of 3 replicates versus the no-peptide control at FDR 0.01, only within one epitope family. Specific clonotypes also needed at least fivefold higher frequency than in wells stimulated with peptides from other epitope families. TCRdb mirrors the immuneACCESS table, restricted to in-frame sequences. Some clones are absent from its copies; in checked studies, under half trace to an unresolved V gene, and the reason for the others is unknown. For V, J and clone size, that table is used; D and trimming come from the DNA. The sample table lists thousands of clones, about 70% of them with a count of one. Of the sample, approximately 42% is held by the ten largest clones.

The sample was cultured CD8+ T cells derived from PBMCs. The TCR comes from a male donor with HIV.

Here the CDR3 is given as CASSLDWQGRTEAFF. The DNA is TGTGCCAGCAGCTTAGATTGGCAGGGAAGGACTGAAGCTTTCTTT. Recombination connected TRBV7-2 to TRBJ1-1; TRBD1 is possibly the D segment (5 matching bases). From the germline V gene, CDR1 is SGHTA and CDR2 is FQGNSA. Trimming costs V 1 base and J 5 bases, and their ends lie 14 bases apart. The CDR3 runs 15 amino acids, cysteine and phenylalanine included. Of the read, only the CDR3 DNA is kept; its 45 bases are in frame from base 1.